The sequence of this T cell receptor (beta chain) was determined in a study of shared clonotypes between healthy human individuals. TCRdb's copy holds only in-frame clones and misses some; the assay was immunoSEQ multiplex PCR. The profile shows fewer than 400,000 clones, less than 85% of them singletons. CDR1 is SEHNR, CDR2 FQNEAQ, per germline (reference sequence). The CDR3 contains 18 residues. V was cut by 7 bases and J by 4 bases, with 25 bases left in between. The donors were adults (healthy and HIV-negative) with no recent acute infections or vaccinations. The sample was memory CD4+ T cells sorted from blood. Sample subset: CD45RA-negative fraction. The receptor was derived from a man aged 25 to 45 in good health. The genes are TRBV7-9 and TRBJ2-2, with a tentative D call TRBD1 (5 bases). The CDR3 loop reads CASIKKRSGQGVTGELFF. CDR3 nucleotides: TGTGCCAGCATCAAGAAGAGATCCGGGCAGGGTGTCACCGGGGAGCTGTTTTTT.